This TCR beta chain was captured by sequencing in a study of siplizumab effects on memory and regulatory T cells. Study-wide points: Mapping to unstimulated subsets was achieved for only a minor fraction of alloreactive clones. Whether proliferating Tregs in siplizumab cultures suppress was not functionally confirmed. On average, under 70% of mappable alloreactive CD4+ clones were Treg-derived under siplizumab, against 25% to 30% in controls.

Concerning this clone itself: Its target is not known.

The table came from immunoSEQ multiplex PCR; TCRdb's copy has only in-frame clones and leaves some out. This sample carries roughly 62,000 clones, approximately 93% of them seen once, and the ten largest clones take about 40%. Input material: CD8+ T cells sorted from blood. The TCR was taken from a human donor in good health.

This CDR3 is CASGDRQGTNEKLFF. CDR3 in DNA: TGTGCTAGTGGTGACCGACAGGGGACTAATGAAAAACTGTTTTTT. This chain uses TRBV12-5 with TRBJ1-4; 8 bases match TRBD1. This CDR3 contains 15 residues. The germline V gene encodes CDR1 LGHNT and CDR2 FRNRAP. V was clipped by 5 bases and J by 2 bases; unmatched bases: 4.